Sequencing of this T cell receptor (beta chain) was carried out in a study of cytomegalovirus exposure and HLA in healthy donors (TCRdb year 2017). Broadly, across the study: The roughly 650 repertoires of the first cohort and the 120 validation repertoires were produced on the same platform, according to a later analysis. The study aimed to test whether cataloging public T cell receptors could reveal signatures of past pathogen exposure. A separate validation cohort of 100 to 150 different subjects was used in addition to the approximately 700-subject first cohort. High-throughput TCR immunosequencing, statistical association of individual TCRs with disease status, and machine learning were combined to predict cytomegalovirus infection status.

The donors belonged to the validation cohort of about 120 subjects, which was separate from the approximately 700-subject first cohort. The CDR3 numbers 15 residues from cysteine through phenylalanine. CDR3 DNA only is kept here, 45 bases in frame from base 1. Via the germline V gene, CDR1 is SGDLS and CDR2 YYNGEE. V sheds 3 bases and J sheds 2 bases, leaving 11 bases between their ends. Points on this clone: Its antigen is not yet known. No per-base quality is available; no much larger clone lies one base away.

The protocol used for the library was the immunoSEQ multiplex PCR assay. Concerning the study's data processing: A statistical classification framework was developed to diagnose cytomegalovirus status using the catalog of TCR beta chain sequences. Held by TCRdb, this immuneACCESS table contains in-frame sequences only and omits some clones. Under half of the omission traces to an unresolved V gene where checked; the cause of the rest is unknown. The V and J calls and clone size were taken over from that table, and D and trimming were inferred from the DNA. In this sample the table shows 170,000 or so clones, about four fifths of which occur a single time. The ten largest clonotypes hold around 2.8% of the sample. The paper as a whole reports these results and caveats: Across donors, most TCR sequences were observed very rarely, whereas some public TCRs were present in many individuals. The study listed 150 to 200 TCR beta chains as associated with cytomegalovirus. Cytomegalovirus status was reported to be diagnosed by the classifier with high specificity and sensitivity in both the original and validation cohorts. Of the cluster scores, 85% to 95% were above 0 in a later analysis, which found that TCRs clustered in the first cohort also tended to co-occur in the 95 to 150 validation repertoires. Three of the identified cytomegalovirus-associated TCR beta chains were confirmed in vitro to be specific for cytomegalovirus antigens. A later analysis lacked HLA typing for the validation cohort, so it scored co-occurrence in that cohort across all 110 or so repertoires. According to the authors, the approach could potentially be generalized to other disease states and immunological phenotypes.

The clonotype comes from a woman in her late teens or twenties in good health and CMV-seropositive. This receptor chain uses TRBV9 and TRBJ1-4, with the D gene call left open. Sample: PBMCs. Read as DNA, the sequence is TGTGCCAGCAGCGGAGGAGGTCGCACTAATGAAAAACTGTTTTTT. It translates as CASSGGGRTNEKLFF.